This TCR beta chain was found in a study of technical replicates of blood from a handful of donors. Per germline, CDR1 SGHNT and CDR2 YYREEE (reference sequence). The CDR3 loop spans 14 amino acids. The J segment lost 0 bases and the V segment lost 4 bases, leaving 4 bases of the junction unmatched. Libraries were prepared by immunoSEQ multiplex PCR; TCRdb keeps only in-frame clonotypes and omits some of them. The data show 80,000 to 100,000 clones, under 95% seen once. This clonotype was sampled from a human donor in good health. The source material was T cells isolated from PBMCs. J is TRBJ2-7 and V is TRBV5-4, with 7 bases that match TRBD1. CDR3 in DNA: TGTGCCAGCAGCCTCGGGACAGACTCCTACGAGCAGTACTTC. The encoded protein is CASSLGTDSYEQYF. Based on the CDR3 plus reference TRBV5-4 and TRBJ2-7, the full variable domain is ETGVTQSPTHLIKTRGQQVTLRCSSQSGHNTVSWYQQALGQGPQFIFQYYREEENGRGNFPPRFSGLQFPNYSSELNVNALELDDSALYLCASSLGTDSYEQYFGPGTRLTVT.